The rows below give T cell receptor beta chains drawn from one sample of a study of blood T cell repertoires in COVID-19. The assay was immunoSEQ multiplex PCR, and TCRdb's table has in-frame clones only and misses some. The sample lists around 200,000 clones; around 80% were seen once. Sequencing was done on a sample of PBMCs or T cells enriched from blood (not recorded which). All receptors come from a woman in her thirties or forties with acute COVID-19. CDR3s include the opening cysteine and the closing phenylalanine or tryptophan. A D gene is named only where the DNA matches it firmly. Only part of the rows carry a size: once, few, many, or a class if the clone is expanded.

j_call: TRBJ2-3; d_call: .; v_call: TRBV11-2; clone_size: once; cdr3_aa: CASSLDFGSTDTQYF; cdr3_nt: TGTGCCAGCAGCTTAGATTTCGGGAGTACGGATACGCAGTATTTT
j_call: TRBJ2-7; d_call: TRBD1; v_call: TRBV7-8; clone_size: .; cdr3_aa: CASSLGLEGALYEQYF; cdr3_nt: TGTGCCAGCAGCTTAGGGTTAGAGGGGGCTCTCTACGAGCAGTACTTC
j_call: TRBJ2-1; d_call: .; v_call: TRBV12-3/TRBV12-4; clone_size: .; cdr3_aa: CASSAGNEQFF; cdr3_nt: TGTGCCAGCAGTGCCGGGAATGAGCAGTTCTTC
j_call: TRBJ2-7; d_call: .; v_call: TRBV2; clone_size: .; cdr3_aa: CASRYREGYEQYF; cdr3_nt: TGTGCCAGCAGATACAGGGAGGGCTACGAGCAGTACTTC
j_call: TRBJ1-3; d_call: .; v_call: TRBV2; clone_size: .; cdr3_aa: CASTRWETLRYF; cdr3_nt: TGTGCCAGCACTAGATGGGAGACTTTAAGATATTTT
j_call: TRBJ2-2; d_call: TRBD2; v_call: TRBV7-3; clone_size: .; cdr3_aa: CASSEPLAGVDTGELFF; cdr3_nt: TGTGCCAGCAGTGAACCACTAGCGGGAGTAGACACCGGGGAGCTGTTTTTT
j_call: TRBJ1-5; d_call: .; v_call: TRBV27; clone_size: .; cdr3_aa: CASRPTGTNQPQHF; cdr3_nt: TGTGCCAGCAGGCCCACAGGGACCAATCAGCCCCAGCATTTT
j_call: TRBJ2-1; d_call: TRBD2; v_call: TRBV29-1; clone_size: .; cdr3_aa: CSVDQAGGRLSEQFF; cdr3_nt: TGCAGCGTTGATCAGGCGGGGGGGCGTCTCAGTGAGCAGTTCTTC
j_call: TRBJ1-1; d_call: TRBD1; v_call: TRBV3-1/TRBV3-2; clone_size: .; cdr3_aa: CASSTGELNTEAFF; cdr3_nt: TGTGCCAGCAGTACAGGGGAACTGAACACTGAAGCTTTCTTT
j_call: TRBJ2-5; d_call: TRBD2; v_call: TRBV9; clone_size: .; cdr3_aa: CASSAITSAQETQYF; cdr3_nt: TGTGCCAGCAGCGCCATTACTAGCGCCCAAGAGACCCAGTACTTC
j_call: TRBJ1-2; d_call: TRBD1; v_call: TRBV25-1; clone_size: .; cdr3_aa: CASGRGRGYGYTF; cdr3_nt: TGTGCCAGCGGAAGGGGGCGAGGCTATGGCTACACCTTC
j_call: TRBJ1-1; d_call: TRBD1; v_call: TRBV3-1/TRBV3-2; clone_size: many; cdr3_aa: CASRRGQGGTEAFF; cdr3_nt: TGTGCCAGCAGGCGAGGACAGGGTGGAACTGAAGCTTTCTTT
j_call: TRBJ1-2; d_call: .; v_call: TRBV9; clone_size: few; cdr3_aa: CASSVAGSNYGYTF; cdr3_nt: TGTGCCAGCAGCGTAGCTGGCAGTAACTATGGCTACACCTTC